The rows below give T cell receptor beta chains drawn from one sample of a study of PD-1 blockade in classical Hodgkin lymphoma. Produced via immunoSEQ multiplex PCR; TCRdb's table is partial and in-frame only. The repertoire holds fewer than 15,000 clones, 86% seen once, with 4% to 5.5% in the top ten. The sample here was peripheral blood mononuclear cells (PBMCs), taken at baseline. The source is a human donor with classical Hodgkin lymphoma. The CDR3 runs from the conserved cysteine through the conserved F or W. A D gene is named only where the DNA matches it firmly. Only part of the rows carry a size: once, few, many, or a class if the clone is expanded.

j_call clone_size cdr3_length v_call d_call cdr3_aa cdr3_nt
TRBJ2-1 NA 15 TRBV5-6 NA CASSLRLATVLGQFF TGTGCCAGCAGCTTGCGGCTAGCGACGGTCCTGGGGCAGTTCTTC
TRBJ2-7 NA 13 TRBV14 NA CASSHRAHYEQYF TGTGCCAGCAGCCACCGGGCCCACTACGAGCAGTACTTC
TRBJ1-2 NA 14 TRBV7-9 NA CASSRRDGVIGYTF TGTGCCAGCAGCCGCCGGGACGGGGTAATCGGCTACACCTTC
TRBJ2-2 few 17 TRBV4-1 TRBD2 CASSRVLAGTNTGELFF TGCGCCAGCAGCCGAGTTCTAGCGGGGACTAACACCGGGGAGCTGTTTTTT
TRBJ2-1 NA 14 TRBV4-3 TRBD2 CASSQAPTGGEQFF TGCGCCAGCAGCCAGGCCCCTACGGGAGGGGAGCAGTTCTTC
TRBJ1-2 NA 13 TRBV7-9 TRBD1 CASSLAGQGGYTF TGTGCCAGCAGCTTAGCCGGACAGGGCGGCTACACCTTC
TRBJ2-7 NA 13 TRBV7-6 NA CASSMNFAYEQYF TGTGCCAGCAGCATGAATTTTGCCTACGAGCAGTACTTC
TRBJ1-1 NA 12 TRBV19 NA CASSILGAGAFF TGTGCCAGTAGTATATTGGGGGCAGGAGCTTTCTTT
TRBJ2-2 NA 16 TRBV6-4 TRBD2 CASRRLAGGPWGELFF TGTGCCAGCAGGAGACTAGCGGGAGGGCCATGGGGGGAGCTGTTTTTT
TRBJ1-1 NA 14 TRBV5-5 TRBD1 CASSSGQGVSEAFF TGTGCCAGCAGCTCGGGACAGGGAGTCTCTGAAGCTTTCTTT
TRBJ2-7 NA 14 TRBV11-2 NA CASSLRQVSYEQYF TGTGCCAGCAGCTTAAGACAGGTCTCCTACGAGCAGTACTTC